These T cell receptor beta chains were read from a single sample in a study of T-cell reconstitution after alpha-beta-depleted transplantation in children. TCRdb recomputed calls from the PCR reads with MiXCR, one row per CDR3 protein. This table has 420,000 or so distinct CDR3 sequences, approximately 11% appearing once. The sequencing used PBMCs from the stem cell graft donor, collected from the stem cell graft. The receptors derive from a human donor who donated a stem cell graft to a child with acute myeloid leukemia. Both conserved end residues are trimmed from each CDR3.

>TRBV10-3|TRBJ2-3
AISGSGGPPSDTQY
>TRBV12-3/TRBV12-4|TRBJ2-1
ASSLWAGGPREQF
>TRBV7-2|TRBJ1-5
ASSLPQGNQPQH
>TRBV24-1|TRBJ2-3
ATGDGTDTQY
>TRBV11-2|TRBJ2-5
ASSLVGGSRETQY
>TRBV4-1|TRBJ2-7
ASSQEGGKPYEQY
>TRBV7-2|TRBJ2-5
ASSLDGRSRETQY
>TRBV11-2|TRBJ1-2
ASSSTANYGYT
>TRBV7-9|TRBJ2-1
ASSQGDRVYNEQF
>TRBV4-1|TRBJ2-5
ASSQGVAPQETQY
>TRBV10-2|TRBJ2-5
ASRDFQETQY
>TRBV9|TRBJ1-6
ATSVSLTGATLH
>TRBV5-1|TRBJ2-1
ASSLAPGNEQF
>TRBV29-1|TRBJ1-3
SVEGWDRGRRNTIY
>TRBV6-1|TRBJ1-4
ASRTPGVVEKLF
>TRBV5-1|TRBJ2-1
ASSRIGPSLGSGEQF
>TRBV5-1|TRBJ1-2
ASSLLHRGGNGYT
>TRBV2|TRBJ2-5
ASSQTSGGKETQY
>TRBV6-5|TRBJ2-7
ASSYSGTGSYEQY
>TRBV10-3|TRBJ2-5
AISDRESQETQY
>TRBV6-5|TRBJ2-7
ASSYTGNSYEQY
>TRBV28|TRBJ2-5
ASSLSGRGPQETQY
>TRBV12-3/TRBV12-4|TRBJ1-6
ASTQGQGSNSPLH
>TRBV6-5|TRBJ2-7
ASSYSISDRGYEQY
>TRBV4-3|TRBJ2-3
ASRASWEDTQY
>TRBV20-1|TRBJ2-5
SARELVPGLQEETQY
>TRBV29-1|TRBJ2-2
SVVNAGELF
>TRBV6-2/TRBV6-3|TRBJ2-1
ASSPSSYNEQF
>TRBV18|TRBJ1-1
ASSPYPLRENTEAF
>TRBV5-1|TRBJ1-2
ASSLTSGASAGYT
>TRBV2|TRBJ1-5
ASKRGVQLNQPQH
>TRBV12-3/TRBV12-4|TRBJ1-5
ASSFDSSAGQPQH
>TRBV20-1|TRBJ2-3
SARDDTDTQY
>TRBV20-1|TRBJ2-7
SAAPLGYEQY
>TRBV15|TRBJ2-1
ATSTQGFGNEQF
>TRBV10-2|TRBJ1-6
ASSEVGGAGALH
>TRBV6-2/TRBV6-3|TRBJ2-5
ASRLNPQGRQETQY
>TRBV29-1|TRBJ2-7
SVEVTGGPYEQY
>TRBV7-9|TRBJ2-5
ASSLLAGGMETQY
>TRBV5-5|TRBJ2-1
ASSLEGQGAREQF
>TRBV7-9|TRBJ2-2
ASSTLRGRNTGELF
>TRBV9|TRBJ1-3
ASSVLQVGIGNTIY
>TRBV29-1|TRBJ2-7
SVEVRGRDSYEQY
>TRBV18|TRBJ1-2
ASSREGPVT
>TRBV5-1|TRBJ1-1
ASSYGTGGTEAF
>TRBV12-3/TRBV12-4|TRBJ2-5
ASSTGATGKTQY
>TRBV6-2/TRBV6-3|TRBJ1-5
ASSPTGIQPQH
>TRBV12-3/TRBV12-4|TRBJ2-5
ASSLRLAGAVLQETQY
>TRBV20-1|TRBJ1-3
SATRHSGNTIY
>TRBV29-1|TRBJ2-3
SVETAADTQY
>TRBV20-1|TRBJ1-2
SAPGQGDYGYT
>TRBV20-1|TRBJ1-1
SAHGWASNTEAF
>TRBV12-3/TRBV12-4|TRBJ2-1
AFSLALETSGRLFNEQF
>TRBV7-2|TRBJ2-7
ASRQEAPWLYEQY
>TRBV28|TRBJ2-5
ASSLPQDRETQY